These 23 T cell receptor beta chains originate from one sample sequenced in a study of CD8+ T cells in alopecia areata. cDNA prepared by RNA extraction and subsequent reverse transcription served as the template for sequencing. Profiled with immunoSEQ multiplex PCR; TCRdb holds only in-frame clones, not every one. The sample contains approximately 100,000 clones, less than 70% of which appear only once. Material: CD4+ T cells sorted from blood. The origin of the receptors is a human donor in good health.

The rearrangement links TRBV29-1 to TRBJ1-1; 10 positions match TRBD1. The germline CDR1 and CDR2 sequences are SQVTM and ANQGSEA. The CDR3 has 12 residues. V shed 7 bases and J 7 bases; nucleotides not matched to a gene: 6. The CDR3 DNA follows: TGCAGCGGGGTGACAGGGGGCGGTGAAGCTTTCTTT. Its protein is CSGVTGGGEAFF.

The chain carries TRBV2 and TRBJ1-6; 7 nucleotides agree with TRBD1. This CDR3 spans 13 amino acids. Losses at the gene ends were 4 bases for V and 9 bases for J; bases not matched to a gene: 3. Germline V gene sequence: CDR1 SNHLY, CDR2 FYNNEI. For the CDR3, the DNA is TGTGCCAGCAGTGCGGGACAGAGTTCACCCCTCCACTTT. It specifies CASSAGQSSPLHF.

This sequence joins TRBV4-2 and TRBJ2-3; the D gene is possibly TRBD1 (6 bases). With 3 bases removed from V and 6 bases from J, the gap between germline ends came to 16 bases. Germline CDR1 LGHNA, CDR2 YNFKEQ. This CDR3 contains 15 residues. CDR3 sequence (DNA): TGTGCCAGCAGCCAGTCCACGAGGGGGACGGATACGCAGTATTTT. Translation: CASSQSTRGTDTQYF.

The V and J genes are TRBV25-1 and TRBJ2-1, with TRBD2 identical over 7 bases. Losses at the gene ends were 2 bases for V and 9 bases for J; bases not matched to a gene: 10. Germline values: CDR1 MGHDK, CDR2 SYGVNS. This CDR3 has 15 amino acids. Here the CDR3 reads CASSEPGGGSGEQFF. The CDR3 DNA reads as TGTGCCAGCAGTGAACCTGGCGGGGGTTCAGGTGAGCAGTTCTTC. Filled out from reference TRBV25-1 and TRBJ2-1, the complete variable domain reads EADIYQTPRYLVIGTGKKITLECSQTMGHDKMYWYQQDPGMELHLIHYSYGVNSTEKGDLSSESTVSRIRTEHFPLTLESARPSHTSQYLCASSEPGGGSGEQFFGPGTRLTVL.

The genes are TRBV11-3 and TRBJ2-1; D unclear. The germline V gene encodes CDR1 SGHNT and CDR2 YENEEA. The CDR3 has 14 residues. Trimming removed 1 base at V and 7 bases at J, with 11 bases between. The CDR3 coding sequence is TGTGCCAGCAGCTTAGCCGCCGTAGGGAATGAGCAGTTCTTC. Translated, it gives CASSLAAVGNEQFF.

This clone was detected once. The chain uses TRBV6-1 and TRBJ1-1; D is possibly TRBD1 (5 bases). The V gene's germline CDR1 is MNHNS and CDR2 SASEGT. The length of the CDR3 is 12 residues. CDR3 nucleotide sequence: TGTGGCATTGCAGGGTTGAACACTGAAGCTTTCTTT. Its translation is CGIAGLNTEAFF.

The CDR3 coding sequence is TGCAGCGTTGAAGGGGCCTCCCATGAGCAGTTCTTC. It is translated as CSVEGASHEQFF. This rearrangement joins TRBV29-1 to TRBJ2-1; no clear D. Germline V CDR1 and CDR2: SQVTM, ANQGSEA. Between the trimmed V and J ends, which lost 1 base and 8 bases, there was a span of 9 bases. This CDR3 has 12 residues.

Only a few counts were recorded for this clone. The chain uses TRBV5-1 and TRBJ2-3, with 7 positions matching TRBD1. The CDR3 length is 16 residues. With 2 bases clipped from V and 2 bases from J, the junction kept 8 bases outside the gene matches. CDR1 SGHRS and CDR2 YFSETQ come from the germline V gene. The DNA of the CDR3 is TGCGCCAGCAGCTTAGTCCCGGGACAGCTCACAGATACGCAGTATTTT. This codes for CASSLVPGQLTDTQYF. The full variable domain, its missing parts supplied by reference TRBV5-1 and TRBJ2-3, is KAGVTQTPRYLIKTRGQQVTLSCSPISGHRSVSWYQQTPGQGLQFLFEYFSETQRNKGNFPGRFSGRQFSNSRSEMNVSTLELGDSALYLCASSLVPGQLTDTQYFGPGTRLTVL.

This clone was seen a handful of times. V is TRBV25-1 and J is TRBJ2-2; D perhaps matches TRBD1 (7 bases). The CDR3 spans 15 residues. Germline lookup yields CDR1 MGHDK and CDR2 SYGVNS. V gave up 7 bases and J gave up 0 bases, with 12 bases separating them. This CDR3 is CASTGGTANTGELFF. DNA of the CDR3: TGTGCCAGCACTGGAGGGACAGCGAACACCGGGGAGCTGTTTTTT.

CDR3 nucleotides: TGTGCCAGCAGCTTAGCGCTCGGGGAGCGCACAGATACGCAGTATTTT. It yields the protein CASSLALGERTDTQYF. The chain has TRBV11-2 and TRBJ2-3, with D perhaps TRBD2 (5 bases). Germline CDR1 and CDR2: SGHAT and FQNNGV. V dropped 1 base and J dropped 1 base, with 12 bases sitting between them. The length of the CDR3 is 16 residues.

The chain has TRBV11-3 and TRBJ2-2, with D tentatively TRBD2 (6 bases). From germline, CDR1 is SGHNT and CDR2 YENEEA. The CDR3 is made up of 18 amino acids. V was trimmed by 5 bases and J by 4 bases, leaving 23 bases between them. The CDR3 DNA reads as TGTGCCAGCAGCCTCGAGCAGGGCGGGACTTTCATCACCGGGGAGCTGTTTTTT. Amino acid sequence: CASSLEQGGTFITGELFF.

This clone was observed a few times. The chain has TRBV28 and TRBJ1-2; D is uncertain. Germline V gene sequence: CDR1 MDHEN, CDR2 SYDVKM. The CDR3 length is 12 residues. V shed 0 bases and J shed 6 bases, with 5 bases lying between them. The DNA of the CDR3 is TGTGCCAGCAGTTTATGGGGGAATGGCTACACCTTC. Protein: CASSLWGNGYTF.

This clone has just one count. V and J are TRBV4-2 and TRBJ2-7; 7 positions agree with TRBD1. In germline, CDR1 is LGHNA, CDR2 YNFKEQ. J gave up 5 bases and V 1 base, and 8 bases lay outside the gene matches. This CDR3 has 15 amino acids. CDR3 nucleotide sequence: TGTGCCAGCAGCCAAGTCTTAGGGGGCCGCAACGAGCAGTACTTC. It yields the protein CASSQVLGGRNEQYF.

The chain joins TRBV5-1 to TRBJ1-1; 10 bases are shared with TRBD1. Germline V gives CDR1 SGHRS, CDR2 YFSETQ. This CDR3 comprises 18 residues. V was clipped by 5 bases and J by 0 bases; unmatched bases: 13. CDR3 bases: TGCGCCAGCAGGCCGACTCCCGGGACAGGGGTGATGAACACTGAAGCTTTCTTT. Its protein is CASRPTPGTGVMNTEAFF.

This clone was detected only a few times. The chain couples TRBV4-3 to TRBJ1-6; D might be TRBD1 (5 bases). CDR3 length: 15 residues. Trimming took off 1 base at V and 10 bases at J, with 14 bases between the two ends. Germline CDR1 LGHNA, CDR2 YSLEER. CDR3 DNA sequence: TGCGCCAGCAGCCAAGGACAGTCCGACGAATCACCCCTCCACTTT. It is translated as CASSQGQSDESPLHF.

The genes are TRBV30 and TRBJ2-1; D unresolved. The CDR3 loop spans 12 amino acids. Trimming took off 1 base at V and 15 bases at J, with 16 bases between the two ends. Looked up from germline, CDR1 is GTSNPN and CDR2 is SVGIG (reference sequence). The CDR3 here is CAWSGMPPLVFF. The CDR3 region has the DNA TGTGCCTGGAGTGGCATGCCCCCTTTGGTGTTCTTC.

The CDR3 DNA is TGTGCCTGGAGTCCCCTAGGACAGGGGAGTTCACCCCTCCACTTT. It codes for CAWSPLGQGSSPLHF. This sequence joins TRBV30 and TRBJ1-6, with 9 bases that match TRBD1. Germline trimming cut 2 bases from V and 9 bases from J; bases unmatched to any gene: 8. Germline values: CDR1 GTSNPN, CDR2 SVGIG (reference sequence). The CDR3 consists of 15 residues. Based on the CDR3 plus reference TRBV30 and TRBJ1-6, the full variable domain is SQTIHQWPATLVQPVGSPLSLECTVEGTSNPNLYWYRQAAGRGLQLLFYSVGIGQISSEVPQNLSASRPQDRQFILSSKKLLLSDSGFYLCAWSPLGQGSSPLHFGNGTRLTVT.

This chain links TRBV30 with TRBJ2-3; 14 nucleotides match TRBD2. CDR1 and CDR2 from the germline V gene are GTSNPN and SVGIG (reference sequence). V gave up 3 bases and J gave up 1 base; unmatched junction bases: 3. The CDR3 length is 16 residues. For the CDR3, the DNA is TGTGCCTGGAGCCAGGGACTAGCGGGGGGCACAGATACGCAGTATTTT. Translation gives CAWSQGLAGGTDTQYF.

This clone appeared a few times. The CDR3 loop is CASSPSGGSYEQYF. CDR3 in DNA: TGTGCCAGCTCACCTAGCGGGGGCTCCTACGAGCAGTACTTC. The chain employs TRBV18 and TRBJ2-7; 9 nucleotides align to TRBD2. The junction had 0 bases not matched to a gene; V was cut back by 3 bases and J by 0 bases. The germline gives CDR1 KGHSH, CDR2 LQKENI. The CDR3 sequence is 14 residues long.

DNA of the CDR3: TGTGCCATCAGTGATTCTAGCGCCGGCACAGATACGCAGTATTTT. Its translation: CAISDSSAGTDTQYF. The chain links TRBV10-3 to TRBJ2-3; maybe TRBD2 (6 bases). Deletions cut 3 bases from V and 1 base from J, with 11 bases between. CDR1 is ENHRY, CDR2 SYGVKD, per germline. The CDR3 totals 15 residues.

CDR3: CSAQGVWGYTF. The DNA for the CDR3 is TGCAGCGCACAGGGGGTATGGGGCTACACCTTC. The rearrangement links TRBV29-1 to TRBJ1-2; 8 bases are shared with TRBD1. V gave up 7 bases and J gave up 8 bases; unmatched junction bases: 6. The CDR3 has 11 residues. CDR1 and CDR2 from the germline V gene are SQVTM and ANQGSEA.

The V call is TRBV9, the J call TRBJ2-3, with TRBD2 matching 11 bases. Looked up from germline, CDR1 is SGDLS and CDR2 is YYNGEE. After removal of 4 bases from V and 1 base from J, the junction contained 8 bases not matched to a gene. The CDR3 is made up of 17 amino acids. The CDR3 region is CASSTLTSGVRTDTQYF. CDR3 DNA sequence: TGTGCCAGCAGCACGCTGACTAGCGGGGTACGCACAGATACGCAGTATTTT. Using reference TRBV9 and TRBJ2-3 for the parts outside the CDR3, the full variable domain is DSGVTQTPKHLITATGQRVTLRCSPRSGDLSVYWYQQSLDQGLQFLIQYYNGEERAKGNILERFSAQQFPDLHSELNLSSLELGDSALYFCASSTLTSGVRTDTQYFGPGTRLTVL.

J is TRBJ2-7 and V is TRBV15; 7 bases are shared with TRBD1. Unmatched junction bases numbered 9, after V lost 1 base and J lost 3 bases. The CDR3 spans 16 residues. CDR1 LNHNV and CDR2 YYDKDF come from the germline V gene (reference sequence). Here the CDR3 DNA reads TGTGCCACCAGCAGAGTTCCCCCGACAGGGCTCTACGAGCAGTACTTC. It encodes CATSRVPPTGLYEQYF. The variable domain in full, with the rest retrieved from reference TRBV15 and TRBJ2-7, is DAMVIQNPRYQVTQFGKPVTLSCSQTLNHNVMYWYQQKSSQAPKLLFHYYDKDFNNEADTPDNFQSRRPNTSFCFLDIRSPGLGDTAMYLCATSRVPPTGLYEQYFGPGTRLTVT.